A single sample is the source of the 6 T cell receptor beta chains below, sequenced in a study of shared clonotypes between healthy human individuals. Sequencing was performed with immunoSEQ multiplex PCR; in TCRdb, only in-frame clones are kept and a portion is missing. The table lists under 1,100,000 clones, 70% to 80% of them singletons. Sequencing was performed on memory CD4+ T cells sorted from blood. The sample's subset: CD45RA-negative fraction. Every receptor here comes from a man younger than 35 in good health.

On this clone: Within the sample, other DNA sequences also encode this same CDR3. The chain combines TRBV9 with TRBJ2-1, with a possible D match to TRBD1 (6 bases). V dropped 0 bases and J dropped 6 bases, with 10 bases sitting between them. This CDR3 is 14 amino acids long. Germline-derived CDR1 and CDR2 are SGDLS and YYNGEE. The DNA for the CDR3 is TGTGCCAGCAGCGTAGGTAGGGGGAGCAATGAGCAGTTCTTC. This sequence encodes CASSVGRGSNEQFF.

This clone came up a few times. This sequence joins TRBV5-8 and TRBJ2-1; D uncertain. V gave up 0 bases and J gave up 4 bases, with 17 bases separating them. The germline CDR1 and CDR2 sequences are SGHTS and YDEGEE. There are 17 residues in the CDR3. DNA for the CDR3: TGTGCCAGCAGCTTGGCCTTTGGGTCTCGGGTTTACAATGAGCAGTTCTTC. Translated, it gives CASSLAFGSRVYNEQFF.

This chain links TRBV4-3 with TRBJ1-2; D is perhaps TRBD1 (5 bases). The CDR3 totals 15 residues. V was clipped by 0 bases and J by 4 bases, with 12 bases between them. The germline V gene encodes CDR1 LGHNA and CDR2 YSLEER. The CDR3: CASSQEVRGFYGYTF. The CDR3 region has the DNA TGCGCCAGCAGCCAAGAAGTGAGGGGCTTCTATGGCTACACCTTC.

The rearrangement joins TRBV28 to TRBJ1-1, with D hard to call. V shed 2 bases and J shed 0 bases, with 7 bases lying between them. CDR3 length: 14 amino acids. Germline V lookup: CDR1 MDHEN, CDR2 SYDVKM. The CDR3: CASSLIGLNTEAFF. The CDR3 coding sequence is TGTGCCAGCAGTTTAATAGGGTTGAACACTGAAGCTTTCTTT.

This chain uses TRBV4-3 with TRBJ1-6; the D is unclear. Germline loops: CDR1 LGHNA, CDR2 YSLEER. The V and J ends lost 0 bases and 9 bases respectively, with 12 bases between them. This CDR3 is 15 amino acids long. The CDR3 reads CASSQDEGVASPLHF. The CDR3 DNA reads as TGCGCCAGCAGCCAAGATGAGGGAGTCGCTTCACCCCTCCACTTT.

This sequence joins TRBV7-2 and TRBJ2-1, with D unresolved. Trimming pared 3 bases from V and 1 base from J, leaving 7 bases between. The CDR3 consists of 14 residues. Germline V CDR1 and CDR2: SGHTA, FQGNSA. The chain's CDR3 is CASSFARSYNEQFF. DNA for the CDR3: TGTGCCAGCAGCTTCGCGCGGTCCTACAATGAGCAGTTCTTC.